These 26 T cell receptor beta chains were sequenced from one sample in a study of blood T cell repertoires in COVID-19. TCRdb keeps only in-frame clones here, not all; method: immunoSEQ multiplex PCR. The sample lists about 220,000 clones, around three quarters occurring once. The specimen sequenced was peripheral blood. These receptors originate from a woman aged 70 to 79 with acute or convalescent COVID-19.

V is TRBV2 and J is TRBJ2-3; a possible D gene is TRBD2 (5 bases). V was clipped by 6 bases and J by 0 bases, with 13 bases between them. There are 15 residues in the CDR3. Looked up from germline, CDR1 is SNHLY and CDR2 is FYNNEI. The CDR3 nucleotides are TGTGCCAGCAGACCCAGCGGAGCTAGCACAGATACGCAGTATTTT. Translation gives CASRPSGASTDTQYF. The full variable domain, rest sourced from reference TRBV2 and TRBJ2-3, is EPEVTQTPSHQVTQMGQEVILRCVPISNHLYFYWYRQILGQKVEFLVSFYNNEISEKSEIFDDQFSVERPDGSNFTLKIRSTKLEDSAMYFCASRPSGASTDTQYFGPGTRLTVL.

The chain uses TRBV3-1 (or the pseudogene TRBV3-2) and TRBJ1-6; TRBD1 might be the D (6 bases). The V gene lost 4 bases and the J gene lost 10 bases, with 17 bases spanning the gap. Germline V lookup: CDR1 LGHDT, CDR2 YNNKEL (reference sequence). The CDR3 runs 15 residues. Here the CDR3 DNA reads TGTGCCAGCAGCCCGACAGGAAAGAAAGGGTCACCCCTCCACTTT. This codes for CASSPTGKKGSPLHF.

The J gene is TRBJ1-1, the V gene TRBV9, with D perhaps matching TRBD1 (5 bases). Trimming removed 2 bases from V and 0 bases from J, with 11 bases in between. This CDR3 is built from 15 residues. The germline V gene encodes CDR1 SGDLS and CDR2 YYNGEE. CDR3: CASSVSGGVNTEAFF. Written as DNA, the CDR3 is TGTGCCAGCAGCGTCTCCGGGGGGGTGAACACTGAAGCTTTCTTT.

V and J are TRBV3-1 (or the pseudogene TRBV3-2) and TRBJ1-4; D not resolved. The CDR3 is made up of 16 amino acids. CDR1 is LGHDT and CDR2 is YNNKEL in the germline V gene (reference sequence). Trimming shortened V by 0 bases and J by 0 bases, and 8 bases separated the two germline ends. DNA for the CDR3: TGTGCCAGCAGCCAAGAGACTATCTCAACTAATGAAAAACTGTTTTTT. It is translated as CASSQETISTNEKLFF.

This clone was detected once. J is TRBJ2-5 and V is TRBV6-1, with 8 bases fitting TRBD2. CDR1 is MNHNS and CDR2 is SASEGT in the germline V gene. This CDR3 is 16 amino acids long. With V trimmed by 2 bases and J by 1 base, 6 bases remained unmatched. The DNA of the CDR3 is TGTGCCAGCAGTGAACGAGCGGGGGCCCTCCAAGAGACCCAGTACTTC. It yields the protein CASSERAGALQETQYF.

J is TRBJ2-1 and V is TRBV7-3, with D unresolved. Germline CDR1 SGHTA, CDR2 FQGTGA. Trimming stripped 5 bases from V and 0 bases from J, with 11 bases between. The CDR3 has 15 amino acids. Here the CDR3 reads CASSRTTSSYNEQFF. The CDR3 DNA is TGTGCCAGCAGCCGCACTACCAGCTCCTACAATGAGCAGTTCTTC.

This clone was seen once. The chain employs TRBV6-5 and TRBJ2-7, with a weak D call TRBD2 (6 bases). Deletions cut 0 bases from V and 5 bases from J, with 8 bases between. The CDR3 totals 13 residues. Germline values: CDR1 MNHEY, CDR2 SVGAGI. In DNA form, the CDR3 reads TGTGCCAGCAGTTACTCAGGGGAGGACGAGCAGTACTTC. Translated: CASSYSGEDEQYF.

The CDR3 region is CASSLVPSGGSYEQYF. DNA for the CDR3: TGTGCCAGCAGCTTAGTTCCTAGCGGGGGTTCCTACGAGCAGTACTTC. This rearrangement joins TRBV11-2 to TRBJ2-7, with TRBD2 matching over 10 bases. The J segment lost 1 base and the V segment lost 1 base, leaving 4 bases of the junction unmatched. Germline loops: CDR1 SGHAT, CDR2 FQNNGV. The CDR3 contains 16 residues. The variable domain in full, completed from reference TRBV11-2 and TRBJ2-7, reads EAGVAQSPRYKIIEKRQSVAFWCNPISGHATLYWYQQILGQGPKLLIQFQNNGVVDDSQLPKDRFSAERLKGVDSTLKIQPAKLEDSAVYLCASSLVPSGGSYEQYFGPGTRLTVT.

For the CDR3, the DNA is TGTGCCACCAGCGGTGACAGGGGACGGGACTATGGCTACACCTTC. The encoded protein is CATSGDRGRDYGYTF. The V and J genes are TRBV15 and TRBJ1-2, with 8 bases fitting TRBD1. This CDR3 is built from 15 residues. With 5 bases clipped from V and 3 bases from J, the junction kept 8 bases outside the gene matches. Germline CDR1 and CDR2: LNHNV and YYDKDF (reference sequence).

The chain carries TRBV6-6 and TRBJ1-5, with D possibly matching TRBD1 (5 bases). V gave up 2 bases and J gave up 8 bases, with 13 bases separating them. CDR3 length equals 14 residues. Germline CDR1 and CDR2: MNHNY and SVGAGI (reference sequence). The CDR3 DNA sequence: TGTGCCAGCAGTTACGGTCAGGTCAGGGAGCCCCAGCATTTT. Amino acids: CASSYGQVREPQHF.

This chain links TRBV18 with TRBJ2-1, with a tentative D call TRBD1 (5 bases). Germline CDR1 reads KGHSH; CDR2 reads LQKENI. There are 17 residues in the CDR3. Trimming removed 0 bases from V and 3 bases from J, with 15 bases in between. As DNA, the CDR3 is TGTGCCAGCTCACCACCGCTATTCGGCACAGGCTACAATGAGCAGTTCTTC. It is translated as CASSPPLFGTGYNEQFF.

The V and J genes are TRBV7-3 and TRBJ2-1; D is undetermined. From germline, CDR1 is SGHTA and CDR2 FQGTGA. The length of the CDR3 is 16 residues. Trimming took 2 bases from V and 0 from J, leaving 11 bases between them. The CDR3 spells CASSLDSLSSYNEQFF. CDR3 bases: TGTGCCAGCAGCTTAGATAGCTTAAGCTCCTACAATGAGCAGTTCTTC.

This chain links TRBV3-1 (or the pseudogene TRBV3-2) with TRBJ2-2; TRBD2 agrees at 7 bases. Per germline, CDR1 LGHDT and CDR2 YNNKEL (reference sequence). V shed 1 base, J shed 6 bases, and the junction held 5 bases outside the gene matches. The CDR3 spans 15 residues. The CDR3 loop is CASSQAGGGSGELFF. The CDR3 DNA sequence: TGTGCCAGCAGCCAAGCTGGGGGGGGTTCCGGGGAGCTGTTTTTT.

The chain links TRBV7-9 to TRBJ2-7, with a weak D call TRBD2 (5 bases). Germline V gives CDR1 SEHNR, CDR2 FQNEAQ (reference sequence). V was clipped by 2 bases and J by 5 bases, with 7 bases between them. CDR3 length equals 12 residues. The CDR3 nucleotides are TGTGCCAGCAGCTTAATCGGGAACGAGCAGTACTTC. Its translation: CASSLIGNEQYF.

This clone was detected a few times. In DNA, the CDR3 is TGTGCCAGCTCCCAGGGGGCTTGGGAAAAACTGTTTTTT. Amino acid sequence: CASSQGAWEKLFF. The chain employs TRBV7-9 and TRBJ1-4, with 8 bases that match TRBD1. There are 13 residues in the CDR3. V shed 8 bases and J 8 bases; nucleotides not matched to a gene: 7. Germline loops: CDR1 SEHNR, CDR2 FQNEAQ (reference sequence). Full variable domain (remainder filled in from reference TRBV7-9 and TRBJ1-4): DTGVSQNPRHKITKRGQNVTFRCDPISEHNRLYWYRQTLGQGPEFLTYFQNEAQLEKSRLLSDRFSAERPKGSFSTLEIQRTEQGDSAMYLCASSQGAWEKLFFGSGTQLSVL.

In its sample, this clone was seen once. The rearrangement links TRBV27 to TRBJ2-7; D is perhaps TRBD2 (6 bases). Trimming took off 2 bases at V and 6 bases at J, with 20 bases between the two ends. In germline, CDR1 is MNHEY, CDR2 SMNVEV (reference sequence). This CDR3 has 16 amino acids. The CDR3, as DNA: TGTGCCAGCAGTTTACTGACCGGGACTGGGACGATCGAGCAGTACTTC. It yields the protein CASSLLTGTGTIEQYF.

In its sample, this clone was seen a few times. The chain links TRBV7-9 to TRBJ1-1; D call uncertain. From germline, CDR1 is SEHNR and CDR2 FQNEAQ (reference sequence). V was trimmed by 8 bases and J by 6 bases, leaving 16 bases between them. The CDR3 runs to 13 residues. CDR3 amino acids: CASSLAPGSEAFF. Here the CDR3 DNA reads TGTGCCAGCTCTCTAGCCCCCGGGTCTGAAGCTTTCTTT.

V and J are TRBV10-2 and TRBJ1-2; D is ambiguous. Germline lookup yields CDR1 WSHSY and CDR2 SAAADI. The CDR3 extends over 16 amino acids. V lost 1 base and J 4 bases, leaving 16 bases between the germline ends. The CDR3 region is CASSELRNSKSYGYTF. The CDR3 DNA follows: TGCGCCAGCAGTGAGTTGAGGAACTCAAAGTCCTATGGCTACACCTTC.

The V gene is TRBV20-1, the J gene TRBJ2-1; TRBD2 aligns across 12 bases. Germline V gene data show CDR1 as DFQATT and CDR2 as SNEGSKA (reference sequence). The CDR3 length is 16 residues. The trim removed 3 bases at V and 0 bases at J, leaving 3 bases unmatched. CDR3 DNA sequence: TGCAGTGCTAGTCTAGCGGGGGGGAACTCCTACAATGAGCAGTTCTTC. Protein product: CSASLAGGNSYNEQFF.

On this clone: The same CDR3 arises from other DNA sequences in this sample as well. This chain's CDR3 is CASSLGQGGTDTQYF. The CDR3 DNA reads TGTGCCAGCAGCTTAGGGCAGGGTGGGACAGATACGCAGTATTTT. The chain joins TRBV7-3 to TRBJ2-3; possible D gene TRBD1, 5 bases. Germline V gene data show CDR1 as SGHTA and CDR2 as FQGTGA. The CDR3 is made up of 15 amino acids. Trimming cost V 2 bases and J 3 bases, with 12 bases left between them. The variable domain in full, completed from reference TRBV7-3 and TRBJ2-3, reads GAGVSQTPSNKVTEKGKYVELRCDPISGHTALYWYRQSLGQGPEFLIYFQGTGAADDSGLPNDRFFAVRPEGSVSTLKIQRTERGDSAVYLCASSLGQGGTDTQYFGPGTRLTVL.

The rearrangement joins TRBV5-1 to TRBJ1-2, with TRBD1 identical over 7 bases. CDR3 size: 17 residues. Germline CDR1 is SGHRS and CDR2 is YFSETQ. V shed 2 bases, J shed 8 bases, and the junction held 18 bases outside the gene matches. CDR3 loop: CASSFPGTEGLRRGYTF. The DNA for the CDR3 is TGCGCCAGCAGCTTCCCCGGGACAGAAGGCCTCAGACGAGGCTACACCTTC.

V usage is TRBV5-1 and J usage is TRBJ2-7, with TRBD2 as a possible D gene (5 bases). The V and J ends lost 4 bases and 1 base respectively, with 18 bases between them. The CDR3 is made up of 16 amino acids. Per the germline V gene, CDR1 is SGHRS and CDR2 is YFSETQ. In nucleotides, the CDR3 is TGCGCCAGCAGCCCATTCACGAGGGCGGCATCCTACGAGCAGTACTTC. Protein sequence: CASSPFTRAASYEQYF.

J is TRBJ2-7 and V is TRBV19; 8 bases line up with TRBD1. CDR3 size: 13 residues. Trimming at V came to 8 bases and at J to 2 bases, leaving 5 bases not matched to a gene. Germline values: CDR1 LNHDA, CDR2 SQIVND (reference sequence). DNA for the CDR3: TGTGCCAGTTCGAAGACAGGGGCCTACGAGCAGTACTTC. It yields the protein CASSKTGAYEQYF.

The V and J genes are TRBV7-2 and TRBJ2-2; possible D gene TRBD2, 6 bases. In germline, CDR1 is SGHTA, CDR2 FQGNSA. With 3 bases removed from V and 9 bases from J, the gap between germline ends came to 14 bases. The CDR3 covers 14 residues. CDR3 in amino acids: CASSFSREARELFF. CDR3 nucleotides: TGTGCCAGCAGCTTCTCGAGGGAGGCGAGGGAGCTGTTTTTT.

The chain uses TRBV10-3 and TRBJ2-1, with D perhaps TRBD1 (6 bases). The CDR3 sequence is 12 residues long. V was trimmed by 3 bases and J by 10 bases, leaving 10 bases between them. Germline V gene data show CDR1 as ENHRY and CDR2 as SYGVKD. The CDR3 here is CAISDEGHEQFF. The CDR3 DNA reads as TGTGCCATCAGTGATGAGGGACACGAGCAGTTCTTC.

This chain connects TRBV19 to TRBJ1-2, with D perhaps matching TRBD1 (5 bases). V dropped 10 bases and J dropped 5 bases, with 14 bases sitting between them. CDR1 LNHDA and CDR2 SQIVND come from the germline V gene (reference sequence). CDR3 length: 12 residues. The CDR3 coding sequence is TGTGCCACCGCAACCCAGGGATATGGCTACACCTTC. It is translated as CATATQGYGYTF.